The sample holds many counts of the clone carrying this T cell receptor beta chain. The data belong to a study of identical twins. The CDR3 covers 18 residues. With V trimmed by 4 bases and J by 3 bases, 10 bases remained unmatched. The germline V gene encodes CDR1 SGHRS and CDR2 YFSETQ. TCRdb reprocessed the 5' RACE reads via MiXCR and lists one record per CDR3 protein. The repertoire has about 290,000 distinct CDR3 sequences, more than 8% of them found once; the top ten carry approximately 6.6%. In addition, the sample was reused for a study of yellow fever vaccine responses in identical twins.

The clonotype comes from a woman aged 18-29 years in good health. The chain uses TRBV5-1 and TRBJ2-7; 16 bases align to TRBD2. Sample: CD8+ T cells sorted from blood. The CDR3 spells CASSPGLAGGPPLYEQYF. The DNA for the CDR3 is TGCGCCAGCAGCCCGGGACTAGCGGGAGGGCCGCCCCTCTACGAGCAGTACTTC.